Detailed here is one T cell receptor beta chain. CDR1 SGHRS and CDR2 YFSETQ come from the germline V gene. V lost 6 bases and J lost 5; bases outside the gene matches: 7. The CDR3 is 14 residues long. Random hexamers primed reverse transcription of about 0.45 to 1 ug RNA. TCRdb used MiXCR to reprocess the immunoSEQ multiplex PCR reads, holding one entry per CDR3 protein. The data contain under 150,000 distinct CDR3 sequences, roughly 89% of them seen just once; the ten biggest clones take up about 0.25%. The data originate from a study of CD8 T cells in Susac syndrome. Material: CD8+ T cells from PBMCs. This sequence was found in a human donor with multiple sclerosis. The chain combines TRBV5-1 with TRBJ1-1, with 10 nucleotides matching TRBD1. The CDR3 here is CASTPDRGKTEAFF. In nucleotides, the CDR3 is TGCGCCAGCACCCCGGACAGGGGGAAAACTGAAGCTTTCTTT.